The present T cell receptor (beta chain) was sequenced within a study of shared clonotypes between healthy human individuals. Replicate sorted-subset PCRs were loaded with 150 to 250 ng DNA, about 31,000 T cell genomes. TCRdb's copy holds only in-frame clones and misses some; the assay was immunoSEQ multiplex PCR. The repertoire consists of 650,000 to 800,000 clones, with 72% occurring once and the leading ten covering under 2%. The sample holds a few counts of this clone. Trimming took off 1 base at V and 6 bases at J, with 13 bases between the two ends. The CDR3 spans 15 residues. CDR1 and CDR2 from the germline V gene are MGHDK and SYGVNS.

This chain uses TRBV25-1 with TRBJ1-3, with a tentative D call TRBD1 (6 bases). The sequence was collected from a woman aged 25 to 45 in good health. The material sequenced was memory CD4+ T cells sorted from blood. Described subset: CD45RA-negative fraction. The CDR3 protein is CASSEFRDKENTIYF. The CDR3 DNA reads as TGTGCCAGCAGTGAATTTCGGGACAAGGAAAACACCATATATTTT.